Listed below are T cell receptor beta chains from one sample, sequenced in a study of CD8 T cells in Susac syndrome. TCRdb reprocessed the immunoSEQ multiplex PCR reads via MiXCR and lists one record per CDR3 protein. The repertoire holds about 200,000 distinct CDR3 sequences, 85% to 95% seen once, with approximately 0.094% in the top ten. Material for sequencing was CD4+ T cells from PBMCs. Every receptor here comes from a human donor in good health. The conserved cysteine and the conserved F or W are not part of the CDR3 here. Each record gives: V gene, J gene, CDR3 protein.

>TRBV27|TRBJ2-2
ASRQGDGELF
>TRBV29-1|TRBJ1-1
SLSSGIGEAF
>TRBV20-1|TRBJ2-5
SASVRRGETQY
>TRBV3-1|TRBJ2-1
ASSQVWLAGYNEQF
>TRBV29-1|TRBJ1-6
SAGTGGSPLH
>TRBV20-1|TRBJ2-5
SARGVGQETQY
>TRBV20-1|TRBJ1-5
SASSGGPNQPQH
>TRBV11-2|TRBJ2-7
ASSLQGIEDEQY
>TRBV5-1|TRBJ2-2
ASSAGTSGSGANTGELF
>TRBV14|TRBJ1-5
ASSQQGKGPQH
>TRBV11-2|TRBJ2-1
ASSSTGTGPYNEQF
>TRBV6-5|TRBJ2-6
ASSYSILPVVSGANVLT
>TRBV15|TRBJ1-2
ATSRWKLGYT
>TRBV18|TRBJ1-5
ASSPDQPADSNQPQH
>TRBV3-1|TRBJ1-1
ASSQSSDTEAF
>TRBV3-1|TRBJ1-5
ASSQSLNQPQH
>TRBV20-1|TRBJ1-5
SARRGGRNQPQH
>TRBV9|TRBJ2-5
ASSEAGGETQY
>TRBV6-2/TRBV6-3|TRBJ2-7
ASSYLQGNEQY
>TRBV18|TRBJ2-2
ASSPPGVTGELF
>TRBV7-9|TRBJ2-1
ASSLVRGDNEQF
>TRBV6-2/TRBV6-3|TRBJ1-1
ASSLNRGRNTEAF
>TRBV7-8|TRBJ2-7
ASSLRRGGGEQY
>TRBV20-1|TRBJ2-1
SATRQRIYNEQF
>TRBV20-1|TRBJ2-2
SARLAGGGELF
>TRBV29-1|TRBJ2-1
SVDPDTFNEQF